This T cell receptor beta chain comes out of a study of cytomegalovirus exposure and HLA in healthy donors. The overall study: The same platform was used for the approximately 120 validation repertoires as for the 650 to 700 first-cohort repertoires, as reported in a later analysis.

Germline V lookup: CDR1 SGHRS, CDR2 YFSETQ. The J segment lost 6 bases and the V segment lost 4 bases, leaving 2 bases of the junction unmatched. The CDR3 spans 15 residues. Study-level points and caveats: The CMV antigen specificity of a few CMV-associated chains was confirmed through in vitro analysis. Researchers counted roughly 150 TCR beta chains as cytomegalovirus-associated. Many donors shared some public TCRs, even though most TCR sequences were rare.

Generated by immunoSEQ multiplex PCR, the TCRdb table keeps only in-frame clones and is missing some. The table records under 200,000 clones, roughly 89% of them present only once. This clone was observed a handful of times. Antigen unknown. This receptor was obtained from a young man in good health and CMV-seropositive. The chain has TRBV5-1 and TRBJ2-1, with 15 bases identical to TRBD2. Sequenced material: PBMCs. The CDR3: CASSRTSGRANEQFF. The CDR3 bases are TGCGCCAGCAGCCGGACTAGCGGGAGGGCCAATGAGCAGTTCTTC.